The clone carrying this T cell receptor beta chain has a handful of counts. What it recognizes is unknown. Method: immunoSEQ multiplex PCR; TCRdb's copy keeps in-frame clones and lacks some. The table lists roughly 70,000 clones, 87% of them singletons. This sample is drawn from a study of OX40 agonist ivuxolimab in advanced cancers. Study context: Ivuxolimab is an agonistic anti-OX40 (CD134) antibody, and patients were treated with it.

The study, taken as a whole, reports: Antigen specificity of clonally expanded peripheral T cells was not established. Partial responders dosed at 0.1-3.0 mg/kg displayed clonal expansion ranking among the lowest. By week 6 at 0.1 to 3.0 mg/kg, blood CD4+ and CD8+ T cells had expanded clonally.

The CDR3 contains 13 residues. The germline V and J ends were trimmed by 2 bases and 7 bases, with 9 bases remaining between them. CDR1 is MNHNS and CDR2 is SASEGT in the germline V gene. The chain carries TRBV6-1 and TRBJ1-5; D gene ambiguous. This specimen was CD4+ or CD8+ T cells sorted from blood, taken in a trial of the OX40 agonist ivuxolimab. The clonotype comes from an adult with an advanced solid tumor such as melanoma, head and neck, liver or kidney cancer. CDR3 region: CASSEHELQPQHF. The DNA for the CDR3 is TGTGCCAGCAGTGAACACGAATTACAGCCCCAGCATTTT.